This entry concerns a single T cell receptor beta chain. This clonotype was detected only a few times. The specificity of this receptor is unknown. Nothing much larger sits one base from this clone, and base qualities are not available. The data derive from a study of T-cell memory formation after mild COVID-19 (dated by TCRdb to about 2021). With respect to the entire study: TCR sequence clusters from the two donors were largely donor specific. Longitudinal TCRalpha and TCRbeta repertoire sequencing tracked T-cell clones expanding and contracting after mild COVID-19 in two donors. Two young, previously healthy adult volunteers made up the cohort, one male and one female.

Ficoll-Paque density gradient centrifugation was used to isolate PBMCs. The reads were generated on an Illumina NovaSeq 6000. Using 5'RACE with constant-segment primers, TCRalpha and TCRbeta cDNA libraries were constructed, with sample barcodes and unique molecular identifiers added in the process. RNA was extracted from every sample with Trizol reagent. The libraries were amplified in two PCR steps, and the second step added a second sample barcode and Illumina TruSeq adapters. Sequencing of libraries was performed on an Illumina NovaSeq with 2 x 150 bp paired-end reads. Regarding the original processing steps: The reads were demultiplexed and collapsed into UMI-guided consensus sequences using migec v1.2.7. Using mixcr v2.1.11, UMI consensuses were aligned to TRA and TRB V and J templates and then assembled into clonotypes. A clonotype was counted as expanded or contracted only if both edgeR and NoisET called the change significant, with noise models trained on biological replicates. For edgeR calls, a false discovery rate-adjusted p below 0.01 and a log2 fold-change threshold of 1 were applied. As an exploratory analysis of dynamics, PCA with hierarchical clustering was applied to max-normalized trajectories of the 1000 most abundant clonotypes. The CD4 or CD8 phenotype of responding clones was assigned using the separately sequenced CD4+ and CD8+ repertoires. TCRdb's own reprocessing of the public reads used fastp at Q25 and MiXCR and kept productive beta chains. CDR3 protein sequences are deduplicated, and each keeps its most common genes and DNA. These V and J calls are TCRdb output, not the study's own analysis. The sample profile shows roughly 250,000 distinct CDR3 sequences; around 17% of them were found once. Around 3.8% of the sample lies in the top ten.

General findings and caveats noted by the study authors: Contracting CD4+ clones turned up mainly in the CM and EM memory subsets, whereas EMRA was where CD8+ clones were enriched. Whether the second-wave clones peaking on day 37 were SARS-CoV-2 specific was not confirmed. Some responding clones were detected in pre-infection memory, suggesting pre-existing cross-reactive memory T cells joined the SARS-CoV-2 response. Balanced CD4/CD8 phenotypes were observed for clones contracting from day 15 to 85, whereas a bias towards CD4+ was observed for a second wave of clones expanding from day 15 to 37. The study included only a couple of mild cases, and larger cohorts that include severe cases with pre-infection samples were judged to be necessary.

The CDR3 measures 15 amino acids from cysteine to phenylalanine. The sequence is cut down to CDR3 DNA, 45 bases in frame from base 1. At the junction V is shortened by 4 bases and J by 6 bases; bases outside the gene matches: 3. Based on the germline V gene, the CDR1 and CDR2 sequences are SGHRS and YFSETQ. The sequencing input was PBMCs or a T cell subset sorted from them (not recorded which). The chain couples TRBV5-1 to TRBJ2-3; 15 of the junction bases match TRBD2. The receptor was derived from a man aged 18 to 29 who had mild COVID-19 (a few samples of this study predate the infection). The sample titles of this study are shuffled in the database, so cell type and time point are left out; the donor was told from shared clones. The CDR3: CASSTGLAGGDTQYF. The base sequence is TGCGCCAGCAGCACGGGACTAGCGGGGGGCGATACGCAGTATTTT.